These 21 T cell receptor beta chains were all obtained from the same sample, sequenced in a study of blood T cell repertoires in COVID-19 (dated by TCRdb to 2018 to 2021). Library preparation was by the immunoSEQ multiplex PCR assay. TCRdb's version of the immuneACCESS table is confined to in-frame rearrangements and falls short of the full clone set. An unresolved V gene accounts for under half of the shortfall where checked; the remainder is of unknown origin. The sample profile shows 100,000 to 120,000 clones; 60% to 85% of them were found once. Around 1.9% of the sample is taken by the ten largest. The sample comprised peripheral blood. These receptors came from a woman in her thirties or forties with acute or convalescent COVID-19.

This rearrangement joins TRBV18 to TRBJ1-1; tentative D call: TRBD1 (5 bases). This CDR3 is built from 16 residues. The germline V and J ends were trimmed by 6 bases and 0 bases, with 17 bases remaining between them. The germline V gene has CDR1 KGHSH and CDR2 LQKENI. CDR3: CASSPGTSGLNTEAFF. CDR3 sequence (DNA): TGTGCCAGCTCCCCCGGGACCAGCGGGTTGAACACTGAAGCTTTCTTT.

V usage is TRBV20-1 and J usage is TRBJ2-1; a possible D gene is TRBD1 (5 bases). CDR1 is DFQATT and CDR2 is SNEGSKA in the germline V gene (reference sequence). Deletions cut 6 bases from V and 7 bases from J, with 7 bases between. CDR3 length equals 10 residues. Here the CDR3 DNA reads TGCAGTGCCAAGGGGAATGAGCAGTTCTTC. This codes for CSAKGNEQFF.

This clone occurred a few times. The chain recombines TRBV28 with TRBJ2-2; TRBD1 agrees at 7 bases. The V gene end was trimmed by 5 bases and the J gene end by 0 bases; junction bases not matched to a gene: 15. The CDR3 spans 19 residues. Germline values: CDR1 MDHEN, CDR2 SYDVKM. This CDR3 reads CASSTIITGDKTNTGELFF. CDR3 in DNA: TGTGCCAGCAGTACAATCATTACAGGGGACAAGACGAACACCGGGGAGCTGTTTTTT. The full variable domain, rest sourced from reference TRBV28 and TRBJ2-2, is DVKVTQSSRYLVKRTGEKVFLECVQDMDHENMFWYRQDPGLGLRLIYFSYDVKMKEKGDIPEGYSVSREKKERFSLILESASTNQTSMYLCASSTIITGDKTNTGELFFGEGSRLTVL.

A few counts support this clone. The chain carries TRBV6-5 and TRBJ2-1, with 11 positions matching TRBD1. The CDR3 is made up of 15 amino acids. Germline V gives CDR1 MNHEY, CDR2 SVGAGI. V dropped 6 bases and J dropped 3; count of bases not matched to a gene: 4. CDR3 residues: CASRQGQGGYNEQFF. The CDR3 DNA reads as TGTGCCAGCAGGCAGGGACAGGGGGGCTACAATGAGCAGTTCTTC.

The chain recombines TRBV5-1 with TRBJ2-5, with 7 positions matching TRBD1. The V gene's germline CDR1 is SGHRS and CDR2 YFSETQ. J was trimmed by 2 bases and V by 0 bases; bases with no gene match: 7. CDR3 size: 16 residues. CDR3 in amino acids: CASSLARTGSQETQYF. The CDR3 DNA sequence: TGCGCCAGCAGCTTGGCCAGGACAGGTTCGCAAGAGACCCAGTACTTC.

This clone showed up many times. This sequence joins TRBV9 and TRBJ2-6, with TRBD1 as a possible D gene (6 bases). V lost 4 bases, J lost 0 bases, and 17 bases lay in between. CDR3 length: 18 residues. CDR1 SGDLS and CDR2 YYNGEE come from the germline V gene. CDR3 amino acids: CASSPSTGTISGANVLTF. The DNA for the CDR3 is TGTGCCAGCAGCCCTTCGACAGGCACCATCTCTGGGGCCAACGTCCTGACTTTC. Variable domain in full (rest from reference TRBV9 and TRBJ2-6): DSGVTQTPKHLITATGQRVTLRCSPRSGDLSVYWYQQSLDQGLQFLIQYYNGEERAKGNILERFSAQQFPDLHSELNLSSLELGDSALYFCASSPSTGTISGANVLTFGAGSRLTVL.

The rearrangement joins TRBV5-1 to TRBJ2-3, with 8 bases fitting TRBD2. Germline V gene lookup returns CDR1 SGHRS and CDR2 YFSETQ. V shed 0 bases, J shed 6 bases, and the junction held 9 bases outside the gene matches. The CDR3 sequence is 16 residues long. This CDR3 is CASSLVVAGPSDTQYF. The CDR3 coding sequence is TGCGCCAGCAGCTTGGTGGTAGCGGGGCCATCTGATACGCAGTATTTT. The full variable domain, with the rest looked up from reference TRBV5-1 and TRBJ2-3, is KAGVTQTPRYLIKTRGQQVTLSCSPISGHRSVSWYQQTPGQGLQFLFEYFSETQRNKGNFPGRFSGRQFSNSRSEMNVSTLELGDSALYLCASSLVVAGPSDTQYFGPGTRLTVL.

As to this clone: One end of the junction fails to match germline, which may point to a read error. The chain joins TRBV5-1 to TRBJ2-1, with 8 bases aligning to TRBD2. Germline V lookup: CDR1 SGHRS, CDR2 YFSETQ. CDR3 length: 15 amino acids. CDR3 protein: CASSFSGNEYNEQFF. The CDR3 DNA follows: TGCGCCAGCAGCTTTAGCGGGAACGAGTACAATGAACAGTTCTTC.

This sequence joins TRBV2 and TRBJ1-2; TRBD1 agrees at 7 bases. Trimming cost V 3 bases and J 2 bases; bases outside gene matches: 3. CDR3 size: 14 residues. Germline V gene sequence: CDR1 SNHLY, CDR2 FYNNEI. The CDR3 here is CASSDQGQNYGYTF. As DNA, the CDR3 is TGTGCCAGCAGTGACCAGGGACAGAACTATGGCTACACCTTC.

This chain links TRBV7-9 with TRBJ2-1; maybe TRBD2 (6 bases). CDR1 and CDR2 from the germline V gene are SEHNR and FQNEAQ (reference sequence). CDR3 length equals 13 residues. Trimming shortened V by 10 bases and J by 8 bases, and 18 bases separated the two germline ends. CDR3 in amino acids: CAIIPPGGYEQFF. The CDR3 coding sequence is TGTGCCATCATACCCCCCGGAGGGTATGAGCAGTTCTTC.

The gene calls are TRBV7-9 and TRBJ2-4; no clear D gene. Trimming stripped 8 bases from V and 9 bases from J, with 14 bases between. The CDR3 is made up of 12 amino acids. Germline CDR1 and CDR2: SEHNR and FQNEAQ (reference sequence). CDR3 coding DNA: TGTGCCAGCGCACGACAAAATGGCATTCAGTACTTC. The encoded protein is CASARQNGIQYF.

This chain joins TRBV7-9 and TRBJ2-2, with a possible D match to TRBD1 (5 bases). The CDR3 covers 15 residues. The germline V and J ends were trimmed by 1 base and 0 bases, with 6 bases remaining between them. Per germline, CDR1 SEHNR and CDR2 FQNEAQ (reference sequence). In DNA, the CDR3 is TGTGCCAGCAGCTTAGAGACAGCGAACACCGGGGAGCTGTTTTTT. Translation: CASSLETANTGELFF.

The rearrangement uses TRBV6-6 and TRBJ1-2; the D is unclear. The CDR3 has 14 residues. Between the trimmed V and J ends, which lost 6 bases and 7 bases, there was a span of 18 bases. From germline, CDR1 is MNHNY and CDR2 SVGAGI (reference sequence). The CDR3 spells CASRPGEASVGYTF. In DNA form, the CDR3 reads TGTGCCAGCAGGCCCGGGGAGGCGTCCGTTGGCTACACCTTC.

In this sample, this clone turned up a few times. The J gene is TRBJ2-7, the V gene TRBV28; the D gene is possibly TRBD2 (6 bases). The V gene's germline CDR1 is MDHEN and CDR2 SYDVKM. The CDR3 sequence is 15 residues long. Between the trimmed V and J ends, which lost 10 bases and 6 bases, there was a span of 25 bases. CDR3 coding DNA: TGTGCCATCCGAGAAGTTATAGGGGCGGGGAGCGAGCAGTACTTC. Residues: CAIREVIGAGSEQYF.

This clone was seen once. CDR3 amino acids: CASSLPGQGGYEQFF. DNA of the CDR3: TGCGCCAGCAGCCTTCCGGGACAGGGGGGTTATGAGCAGTTCTTC. The chain links TRBV5-1 to TRBJ2-1; 11 bases agree with TRBD1. V dropped 4 bases and J dropped 8; count of bases not matched to a gene: 8. This CDR3 has 15 residues. The germline V gene has CDR1 SGHRS and CDR2 YFSETQ. Full variable domain (outside the CDR3, taken from reference TRBV5-1 and TRBJ2-1): KAGVTQTPRYLIKTRGQQVTLSCSPISGHRSVSWYQQTPGQGLQFLFEYFSETQRNKGNFPGRFSGRQFSNSRSEMNVSTLELGDSALYLCASSLPGQGGYEQFFGPGTRLTVL.

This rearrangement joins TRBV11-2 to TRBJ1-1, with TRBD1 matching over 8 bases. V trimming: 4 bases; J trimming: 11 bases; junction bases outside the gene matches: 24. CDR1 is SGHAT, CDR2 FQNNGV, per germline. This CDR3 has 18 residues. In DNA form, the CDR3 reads TGTGCCAGCAGCTCTTTCAGGGGGCGTAAAGGTCCACCCGTGGAGGCTTTCTTT. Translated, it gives CASSSFRGRKGPPVEAFF. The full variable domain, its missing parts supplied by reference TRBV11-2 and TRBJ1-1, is EAGVAQSPRYKIIEKRQSVAFWCNPISGHATLYWYQQILGQGPKLLIQFQNNGVVDDSQLPKDRFSAERLKGVDSTLKIQPAKLEDSAVYLCASSSFRGRKGPPVEAFFGQGTRLTVV.

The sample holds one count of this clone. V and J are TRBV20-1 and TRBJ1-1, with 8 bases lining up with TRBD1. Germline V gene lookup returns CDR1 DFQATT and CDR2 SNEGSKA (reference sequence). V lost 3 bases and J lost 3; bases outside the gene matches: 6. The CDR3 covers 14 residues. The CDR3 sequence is CSASEAGGHTEAFF. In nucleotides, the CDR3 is TGCAGTGCTAGTGAGGCAGGGGGCCACACTGAAGCTTTCTTT.

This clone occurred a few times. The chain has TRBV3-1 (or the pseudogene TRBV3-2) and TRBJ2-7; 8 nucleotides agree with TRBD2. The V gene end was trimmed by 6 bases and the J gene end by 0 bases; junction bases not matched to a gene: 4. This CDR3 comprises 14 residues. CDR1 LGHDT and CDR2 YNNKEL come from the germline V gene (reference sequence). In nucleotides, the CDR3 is TGTGCCAGCAGTGACGGGGGGGCCTCCTACGAGCAGTACTTC. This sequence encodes CASSDGGASYEQYF.

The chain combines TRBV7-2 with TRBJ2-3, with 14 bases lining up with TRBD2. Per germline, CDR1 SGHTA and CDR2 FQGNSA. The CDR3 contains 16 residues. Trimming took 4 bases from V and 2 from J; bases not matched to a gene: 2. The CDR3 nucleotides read TGTGCCAGCAGCTCGGGACTAGCGGGGGTCACAGATACGCAGTATTTT. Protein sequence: CASSSGLAGVTDTQYF.

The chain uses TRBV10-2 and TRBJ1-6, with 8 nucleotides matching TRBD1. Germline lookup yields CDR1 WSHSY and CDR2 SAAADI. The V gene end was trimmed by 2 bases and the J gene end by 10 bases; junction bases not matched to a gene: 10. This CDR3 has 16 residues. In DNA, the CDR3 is TGCGCCAGCAGTGAGGAGGGGGGCAGGGGGCGGTCACCCCTCCACTTT. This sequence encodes CASSEEGGRGRSPLHF.

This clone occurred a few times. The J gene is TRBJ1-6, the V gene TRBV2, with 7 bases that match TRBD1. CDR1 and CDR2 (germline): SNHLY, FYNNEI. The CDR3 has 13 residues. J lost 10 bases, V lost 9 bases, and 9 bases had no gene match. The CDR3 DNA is TGTGCCAGTCAACAGGGGTTAGGATCACCCCTCCACTTT. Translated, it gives CASQQGLGSPLHF.